A single sample is the source of the 3 T cell receptor beta chains below, sequenced in a study of T cells in women clearing cervical HPV infection. Profiling relied on immunoSEQ multiplex PCR, and the TCRdb table lists in-frame clones only, not all of them. Seen in this sample are under 40,000 clones; the ten most common clones hold about 4%. The sequenced sample was blood buffy coat. These receptors were collected from a woman between 18 and 75 years old with a cervical HPV16 infection that either progressed to CIN3+ or cleared (not recorded which).

A note on this clone: Read coverage stops 3 residues before the CDR3 terminus; the germline J gene supplies the remainder. This rearrangement joins TRBV7-2 to TRBJ2-1, with 13 bases aligning to TRBD2. CDR3 length equals 15 residues. The germline CDR1 and CDR2 sequences are SGHTA and FQGNSA. Trimming cost V 4 bases and J 5 bases; bases outside gene matches: 2. The sequenced part of the CDR3 DNA is TGTGCCAGCAGCTACACTAGCGGGAGGGACAATGAG. It encodes CASSYTSGRDNE. The whole CDR3 region reads CASSYTSGRDNEQFF. Using reference TRBV7-2 and TRBJ2-1 for the parts outside the CDR3, the full variable domain is GAGVSQSPSNKVTEKGKDVELRCDPISGHTALYWYRQSLGQGLEFLIYFQGNSAPDKSGLPSDRFSAERTGGSVSTLTIQRTQQEDSAVYLCASSYTSGRDNEQFFGPGTRLTVL.

In the case of this clone: The junction shows a germline mismatch at one end, possibly a read error. The read stops 3 residues short of the end of the CDR3; the missing end is completed from the germline J gene. J is TRBJ2-1 and V is TRBV7-9; weak D call: TRBD2 (6 bases). Per the germline V gene, CDR1 is SEHNR and CDR2 is FQNEAQ (reference sequence). The CDR3 has 14 residues. Incomplete CDR3 DNA: TGTGCCAGCAGCAACCGGGACTCCAACAATGAG. Protein sequence: CASSNRDSNNE. The whole CDR3 sequence is CASSNRDSNNEQFF.

About this clone itself: The DNA ends 3 residues before the CDR3 does, and the rest of the CDR3 is filled in from the germline J gene. The chain is built from TRBV19 and TRBJ1-5; 7 nucleotides match TRBD1. Germline CDR1 LNHDA, CDR2 SQIVND (reference sequence). V trimming: 5 bases; J trimming: 2 bases; junction bases outside the gene matches: 9. This CDR3 is built from 16 residues. Partial CDR3 DNA: TGTGCCAGTAGTCCCACAGGGGTTTTAGGCAATCAGCCC. It is translated as CASSPTGVLGNQP. The CDR3, in full, reads CASSPTGVLGNQPQHF.